Listed below are T cell receptor beta chains from one sample, sequenced in a study of CD8+ T cells in alopecia areata. Measured with immunoSEQ multiplex PCR; TCRdb has only the in-frame clones, and not every one. Counted here are fewer than 200,000 clones, 59% occurring once; the ten biggest clones make up approximately 15%. Here the sequenced sample was CD4+ T cells sorted from blood, taken at week 0. These receptors came from a human donor with alopecia areata. Each CDR3 is given with its conserved first and last residue. The order of the fields is V gene, clone size, D gene, J gene, CDR3 DNA, CDR3 protein. D genes are given only for firm matches. Only part of the rows carry a size: once, few, many, or a class if the clone is expanded.

TRBV4-1	.	TRBD1	TRBJ2-5	TGCGCCAGCAGCCAAGGGGGACAGCGGGAGACCCAGTACTTC	CASSQGGQRETQYF
TRBV4-1	.	TRBD2	TRBJ2-3	TGCGCCAGCAGGGATAGCGGGGCACCAGATACGCAGTATTTT	CASRDSGAPDTQYF
TRBV30	.	.	TRBJ1-2	TGTGCCGGCAGGGATACCGGCTACACCTTC	CAGRDTGYTF
TRBV4-1	.	TRBD1	TRBJ2-7	TGCGCCAGCAGCCAAGGACAGGGACAATCATCACCTACCTACGAGCAGTACTTC	CASSQGQGQSSPTYEQYF
TRBV5-1	.	.	TRBJ2-7	TGCGCCAGCAGCTCGGACATATCCTACGAGCAGTACTTC	CASSSDISYEQYF
TRBV27	.	.	TRBJ2-7	TGTGCCAGCAGTTCCCTCCCTAGCGAGCAGTACTTC	CASSSLPSEQYF
TRBV10-3	few	.	TRBJ1-1	TGTGCCATCAGCAGCCAAGGGACGGATGCTTTCTTT	CAISSQGTDAFF
TRBV29-1	.	.	TRBJ1-2	TGCAGCGTTGTACTGACAGACTATGGCTACACCTTC	CSVVLTDYGYTF
TRBV6-5	.	.	TRBJ1-2	TGTGCCAGCAGCCACGGGAGTGGCTACACCTTC	CASSHGSGYTF
TRBV2	.	.	TRBJ2-5	TGTGCCGGGGGGCGGTTCCAAGAGACCCAGTACTTC	CAGGRFQETQYF
TRBV7-2	.	.	TRBJ2-3	TGTGCCAGCAGCTGGGACCGACTCACAGATACGCAGTATTTT	CASSWDRLTDTQYF
TRBV5-6	.	.	TRBJ2-7	TGTGCCAGCAGCTTGTCCGGGGTCTACGAGCAGTACTTC	CASSLSGVYEQYF
TRBV29-1	.	TRBD2	TRBJ2-7	TGCAGCGTCAGCGGGGTAGCGTCCTCCTACGAGCAGTACTTC	CSVSGVASSYEQYF
TRBV25-1	few	.	TRBJ1-6	TGTGCCAGCAGGGAGACGGCCTATAATTCACCCCTCCACTTT	CASRETAYNSPLHF
TRBV15	.	.	TRBJ1-3	TGTGCCACCAGCAGAGGGGCCGGGACATTAACTGGAAACACCATATATTTT	CATSRGAGTLTGNTIYF
TRBV7-8	.	.	TRBJ2-2	TGTGCCAGCAGCTTAGGGTGGGGCAACACCGGGGAGCTGTTTTTT	CASSLGWGNTGELFF
TRBV9	few	.	TRBJ1-2	TGTGCCAGCAGGCCTGGACGGTCTAACTATGGCTACACCTTC	CASRPGRSNYGYTF
TRBV2	.	.	TRBJ1-5	TGTGCCAGCAGCGCCGGCACTAAAGATCAGCCCCAGCATTTT	CASSAGTKDQPQHF
TRBV6-6	few	.	TRBJ1-6	TGTGCCAGCGTGGGTTCAGGACCCCTCCACTTT	CASVGSGPLHF
TRBV30	.	.	TRBJ1-5	TGTGCCGGGGATTGGGGCGGCAATCAGCCCCAGCATTTT	CAGDWGGNQPQHF
TRBV30	few	TRBD2	TRBJ2-5	TGTGCCTGGAGTGTAGGGCGGGGGTACCAAGAGACCCAGTACTTC	CAWSVGRGYQETQYF
TRBV23-1	.	.	TRBJ2-2	TGCGCCAGCAGTCAATTTGTTGGGAACACCGGGGAGCTGTTTTTT	CASSQFVGNTGELFF
TRBV4-2	.	TRBD1	TRBJ2-7	TGTGCCAGCAGCCTGTCGGGACAGACCTACGAGCAGTACTTC	CASSLSGQTYEQYF
TRBV28	.	TRBD2	TRBJ2-3	TGTGCCAGCAGTTACCCACCGGGACTAGTACCGTATTTT	CASSYPPGLVPYF
TRBV27	.	.	TRBJ1-4	TGTGCCAGCAGTTTATGGGCAAGAAATAATGAAAAACTGTTTTTT	CASSLWARNNEKLFF
TRBV5-1	.	TRBD1	TRBJ1-2	TGCGCCAGCAGCTTGAGGGGGCACAACTATGGCTACACCTTC	CASSLRGHNYGYTF
TRBV7-9	few	TRBD1	TRBJ1-2	TGTGCCAGCAGCTTAGGGACAGGGCCCTATGGCTACACCTTC	CASSLGTGPYGYTF
TRBV11-3	.	.	TRBJ1-5	TGTGCCAGCAGCTTGGCGGGTCAGCCCCAGCATTTT	CASSLAGQPQHF
TRBV11-2	.	.	TRBJ2-7	TGTGCCAGCACCTCGTCGGGGACGAAGGCCTACGAGCAGTACTTC	CASTSSGTKAYEQYF
TRBV9	.	.	TRBJ2-5	TGTGCCAGCAGCGTAAGGGCTGGGGGGGAGACCCAGTACTTC	CASSVRAGGETQYF
TRBV30	.	.	TRBJ1-1	TGTGCCTGGAGTATTTCGACCCTTGAAGCTTTCTTT	CAWSISTLEAFF
TRBV30	once	.	TRBJ1-4	TGTGCCTGGAGAACAGGGCTCGTCGAAAAACTGTTTTTT	CAWRTGLVEKLFF
TRBV29-1	few	.	TRBJ2-7	TGCAGCGTTGAAGACGTTTCCGGGGGGCAGTACTTC	CSVEDVSGGQYF
TRBV4-1	once	.	TRBJ2-2	TGCGCCAGCAGCCAAGTTGGGACCTCGAACACCGGGGAGCTGTTTTTT	CASSQVGTSNTGELFF
TRBV6-1	medium-sized	.	TRBJ2-7	TGTGCCAGCACCATCGAACAGGGCTCCTACGAGCAGTACTTC	CASTIEQGSYEQYF
TRBV27	.	TRBD1	TRBJ2-7	TGTGCCAGCAGCCTTTACGGGACAGGTCGGTACGAGCAGTACTTC	CASSLYGTGRYEQYF
TRBV2	.	.	TRBJ1-5	TGTGCCAGCAGTGAAGGAAGGGGTCAGAATCAGCCCCAGCATTTT	CASSEGRGQNQPQHF